This T cell receptor (beta chain) was documented in a study of CD8+ T cells in alopecia areata. The study, taken as a whole, reports: As there was one nonresponder, how baseline CD8+ expansion relates to response remains uncertain.

The treatment is: oral pan-JAK inhibitor, 5-10 mg twice daily. Sequencing relied on a cDNA template that was reverse transcribed from extracted RNA. Here immunoSEQ multiplex PCR was the method, and the copy in TCRdb shows in-frame clones only, minus some. The sample includes approximately 210,000 clones, roughly three fifths of them seen just once. About this clone: The antigen is undetermined.

V lost 3 bases and J lost 1, with 9 bases in between. Germline V gives CDR1 GTSNPN, CDR2 SVGIG (reference sequence). The CDR3 runs to 13 residues. Specimen: CD4+ T cells sorted from blood, collected around week 50, from a patient treated with tofacitinib. The chain recombines TRBV30 with TRBJ1-1; D gene ambiguous. The receptor was derived from a human donor with alopecia areata. The CDR3: CAWSQRGNTEAFF. In DNA form, the CDR3 reads TGTGCCTGGAGCCAACGAGGGAACACTGAAGCTTTCTTT.